This T cell receptor (beta chain) was sequenced during a study of blood T cell repertoires in COVID-19 (dated by TCRdb to the early 2020s). In terms of the full investigation: Samples from collaborators originated in the United States, Italy and Spain and spanned both the acute and convalescent phases of COVID-19. The prospective study material was composed of cDNA or gDNA derived from T cells, B-cell-depleted T cells, or PBMCs. Subjects who had been exposed to COVID-19, were actively infected with it, or had recovered from it provided the deeply sampled blood TCRbeta repertoires that made up the dataset. The repertoires were made available in a free public database intended to serve as a resource for research on the immune response to SARS-CoV-2. Samples were obtained from the ongoing ImmuneRACE study (first 160 participants) and from approximately 1,200 subjects provided by 6 global collaborators. Nearly every sample came with metadata listing a de-identified subject ID, COVID-19 status, age in years and sex. Where available, HLA class I and class II types were taken from metadata supplied by the sample provider and were not determined by assay-based typing.

A note on this clone: Its antigen specificity is not known. Base-call qualities are not available, and no considerably larger clone is one nucleotide away.

V is pared back by 6 bases and J by 4 bases, with 15 bases lying between the germline termini. From its cysteine to its phenylalanine, the CDR3 spans 14 amino acids. Solely the CDR3 DNA is kept, with 42 bases framed from the first base. CDR1 and CDR2 were assigned from the germline V gene as MNHEY and SVGAGI. The study at large found these results: Clinical and demographic metadata were provided uncurated, with the amount varying by source and participant.

The immunoSEQ Assay, a bias-controlled multiplex PCR, was used to amplify TCRbeta CDR3 regions from genomic DNA. The published analysis was carried out like this. Nucleated cell counts per sample were estimated from amplification of reference gene primers within the assay. To quantify the absolute abundance of each unique TCRbeta CDR3 rearrangement, sequence reads were collapsed and filtered. For each sample, productive Simpson clonality was calculated by taking the square root of Simpson's diversity index across productive rearrangements. TCRdb retrieved this table from immuneACCESS and kept in-frame rearrangements only. Not all clones are present; in checked studies, unresolved V genes account for under half, and no reason is known for the remainder. D and trimming were read from the DNA, whereas the V and J calls and clone size are those reported in that table. The sample table lists about 260,000 clones, 75% to 90% of them with a count of one. The ten largest clones take up roughly 8.6% of the sample.

Collaborating institutions collected whole blood in K2EDTA tubes following their own protocols. For TCRbeta analysis, collaborator samples were shipped as frozen whole blood, as isolated PBMCs, or as DNA extracted from either sample type. The chain joins TRBV6-5 to TRBJ1-2, with no confidently assigned D gene. Sequenced input: peripheral blood. The TCR originated in a human donor in a cohort sampled during active COVID-19. The CDR3 is CASRPRAAGYGYTF. The DNA sequence is given as TGTGCCAGCAGACCGAGGGCCGCGGGCTATGGCTACACCTTC.